The 14 T cell receptor beta chains presented below share a single source sample, sequenced in a study of blood T cell repertoires in COVID-19. The assay was immunoSEQ multiplex PCR, and TCRdb's table has in-frame clones only and misses some. Of about 190,000 clones listed, roughly four fifths were seen once; the top ten hold approximately 6.2%. The sample taken for sequencing was peripheral blood. Receptors originate from a woman aged 40 to 50 with acute or convalescent COVID-19.

This clone was seen a handful of times. This chain links TRBV18 with TRBJ2-1, with TRBD1 matching 7 bases. The CDR3 is made up of 13 amino acids. J was trimmed by 7 bases and V by 4 bases; bases with no gene match: 4. The V gene's germline CDR1 is KGHSH and CDR2 LQKENI. CDR3 sequence: CASSLYRGNEQFF. The CDR3 DNA reads as TGTGCCAGCTCACTTTACAGGGGAAATGAGCAGTTCTTC.

The chain recombines TRBV5-6 with TRBJ2-5; D is ambiguous. The CDR3 length is 12 residues. Trimming took off 0 bases at V and 13 bases at J, with 13 bases between the two ends. The germline V gene has CDR1 SGHDT and CDR2 YYEEEE. CDR3 nucleotide sequence: TGTGCCAGCAGCTTGGCCCAAGAGCGAGCGTACTTC. Its translation: CASSLAQERAYF.

This clone appeared a few times. This chain joins TRBV6-1 and TRBJ2-2; the match to TRBD2 covers 14 bases. Germline V gene sequence: CDR1 MNHNS, CDR2 SASEGT. Losses at the gene ends were 4 bases for V and 4 bases for J; bases not matched to a gene: 5. This CDR3 contains 17 residues. The CDR3 is CASSARLAGGPTGELFF. Written as DNA, the CDR3 is TGTGCCAGCAGTGCCCGACTAGCGGGGGGGCCCACCGGGGAGCTGTTTTTT.

J is TRBJ1-1 and V is TRBV18; D gene ambiguous. Trimming removed 2 bases at V and 8 bases at J, with 12 bases between. Germline V gene sequence: CDR1 KGHSH, CDR2 LQKENI. CDR3 length: 13 amino acids. The DNA of the CDR3 is TGTGCCAGCTCACCAGGTTTGGGCGAAGAAGCTTTCTTT. It codes for CASSPGLGEEAFF.

This chain connects TRBV28 to TRBJ2-7; a possible D gene is TRBD2 (5 bases). The CDR3 covers 14 residues. Trimming took off 2 bases at V and 6 bases at J, with 14 bases between the two ends. Germline loops: CDR1 MDHEN, CDR2 SYDVKM. The CDR3 sequence is CASSLPGFGSEQYF. DNA of the CDR3: TGTGCCAGCAGTTTACCGGGGTTCGGAAGCGAGCAGTACTTC.

The rearrangement joins TRBV28 to TRBJ2-7; 10 positions match TRBD2. V lost 4 bases, J lost 2 bases, and 11 bases stayed unmatched. The CDR3 has 17 amino acids. Germline V lookup: CDR1 MDHEN, CDR2 SYDVKM. CDR3 bases: TGTGCCAGCAGTTCCCCGACTAGCGGGTCTTGGACCTACGAGCAGTACTTC. Residues: CASSSPTSGSWTYEQYF.

This chain uses TRBV28 with TRBJ1-3; D gene uncertain. CDR1 is MDHEN, CDR2 SYDVKM, per germline. This CDR3 is 13 amino acids long. Between the trimmed V and J ends, which lost 5 bases and 2 bases, there was a span of 7 bases. The DNA for the CDR3 is TGTGCCAGCAGTCCTAACGCTGGAAACACCATATATTTT. Translation: CASSPNAGNTIYF.

The CDR3 is CASSSQGADYGYTF. The CDR3 DNA is TGTGCCAGCTCGTCACAGGGGGCTGACTATGGCTACACCTTC. The chain recombines TRBV18 with TRBJ1-2; 9 bases are a match to TRBD1. Losses at the gene ends were 6 bases for V and 3 bases for J; bases not matched to a gene: 5. The CDR3 has 14 amino acids. CDR1 KGHSH and CDR2 LQKENI come from the germline V gene.

The genes are TRBV18 and TRBJ2-3; the match to TRBD2 covers 10 bases. CDR1 and CDR2 (germline): KGHSH, LQKENI. The CDR3 sequence is 16 residues long. V trimming: 4 bases; J trimming: 3 bases; junction bases outside the gene matches: 7. The CDR3 spells CASSQTLAGETDTQYF. The CDR3 nucleotides read TGTGCCAGCTCACAGACCCTAGCGGGGGAGACAGATACGCAGTATTTT.

This clone was picked up a small number of times. The chain recombines TRBV3-1 (or the pseudogene TRBV3-2) with TRBJ2-7; no clear D gene. V lost 1 base, J lost 3 bases, and 7 bases lay in between. The CDR3 sequence is 13 residues long. Germline CDR1 reads LGHDT; CDR2 reads YNNKEL (reference sequence). CDR3 residues: CASSQGQNYEQYF. As DNA, the CDR3 is TGTGCCAGCAGCCAAGGGCAGAACTACGAGCAGTACTTC.

The rearrangement uses TRBV12-3 or TRBV12-4 and TRBJ2-7; D gene uncertain. The CDR3 extends over 11 amino acids. V was pared by 5 bases and J by 4 bases, with 6 bases between. CDR3 in amino acids: CASSLQYEQYF. For the CDR3, the DNA is TGTGCCAGCAGTCTCCAGTACGAGCAGTACTTC.

The chain couples TRBV28 to TRBJ1-2; 7 bases fit TRBD1. The CDR3 length is 15 residues. V shed 7 bases and J 8 bases; nucleotides not matched to a gene: 16. The germline CDR1 and CDR2 sequences are MDHEN and SYDVKM. The CDR3 bases are TGTGCCAGCAACCCAAATGACAGGGTCCATTCCGGCTACACCTTC. As protein: CASNPNDRVHSGYTF.

This rearrangement joins TRBV3-1 (or the pseudogene TRBV3-2) to TRBJ2-3; maybe TRBD2 (6 bases). Trimming pared 0 bases from V and 2 bases from J, leaving 12 bases between. The V gene's germline CDR1 is LGHDT and CDR2 YNNKEL (reference sequence). This CDR3 comprises 16 residues. CDR3 amino acids: CASSQDLRGVTDTQYF. The CDR3 DNA is TGTGCCAGCAGCCAAGATTTGCGGGGAGTCACAGATACGCAGTATTTT.

This clone has more than one count but fewer than ten. The chain joins TRBV7-8 to TRBJ1-6; TRBD1 agrees at 8 bases. This CDR3 has 15 residues. CDR1 and CDR2 from the germline V gene are SGHVS and FQNEAQ. V was clipped by 5 bases and J by 9 bases; unmatched bases: 9. The CDR3 bases are TGTGCCAGCAGCGAGCGACAGGGGTCAGGTTCACCCCTCCACTTT. It translates to CASSERQGSGSPLHF.